This T cell receptor (beta chain) was identified during a study of T cell responses to AZD1222 COVID-19 vaccine (dated by TCRdb to the early 2020s). Regarding the research as a whole: AZD1222 recipients whose second dose came at about 4 weeks and those whose second dose came at about 12 weeks were combined into one group, since spike-specific TCR depth and breadth did not differ between the two schedules. TCR sequencing covered 233 trial participants: nearly 210 given two doses of AZD1222 and some 25 given two doses of MenACWY control vaccine. Trial participants were enrolled by age into 18-55, 56-69 and 70-plus year subgroups, with approximately 160, 26 and 62 TCR-sequenced participants respectively.

For this clone: Its cognate antigen has yet to be identified. There are no base qualities to consult, and no much larger clone falls within one base.

Summary of the overall study and its limitations: The 56-69-year group was small, and its depth increase did not reach significance, likely because of low power. Epitopes outside the regions mutated in the B.1.351 and B.1.1.7 variants were reportedly recognized by nearly half of the unique spike-specific TCRs. Participants were mostly white British, with more females than males. The authors suggested clonal diversity may have been underestimated. Vaccine-associated CD4 TCRs spanned the whole spike protein, with dominant responses in regions 160-218 and 743-854. Conclusions about previously exposed vaccinees are limited because only six or seven AZD1222 recipients were SARS-CoV-2 seropositive at baseline. No day 14 peak-response samples were available, so repertoires were characterized only after the peak T cell response. Spike-specific TCR breadth and depth rose significantly after two AZD1222 doses compared with day 0 and with MenACWY recipients.

Including cysteine and phenylalanine, the CDR3 has 15 amino acids. The sequence is cut down to CDR3 DNA, 45 bases in frame from base 1. CDR1 and CDR2, looked up from the germline V gene, are SNHLY and FYNNEI. V and J lose 6 bases and 3 bases, and a span of 18 bases separates them. The CDR3 regions of human TCRbeta chains were subjected to immunosequencing. In the source study's methods: Repertoire TCRs were checked for matches against a reference library of SARS-CoV-2-specific TCRs that had been generated using the MIRA antigen-specificity platform. Breadth meant the fraction of unique TCRs that were SARS-CoV-2-associated, whereas depth meant the fraction of total T cells that were SARS-CoV-2-associated. Each spike-specific TCR was assigned to its reactive spike region and to a CD4 or CD8 class using the MIRA data. Log10-transformed breadth and depth values were compared by one-way ANOVA with Sidak's multiple comparisons tests. TCRdb's version of the immuneACCESS table is confined to in-frame rearrangements and falls short of the full clone set. An unresolved V gene accounts for under half of the shortfall where checked; the remainder is of unknown origin. That table gives V, J and clone size, and the DNA gave D and trimming. The sample table shows nearly 110,000 clones, and approximately 90% are seen once. Of the sample, less than 25% is held by the ten largest clones.

According to the study, the label for this sample's time point signals: baseline before first vaccination. Vaccinee samples were obtained from the UK trials COV001 and COV002, which included a single-blind randomized controlled phase 2/3 trial of AZD1222 (ChAdOx1 nCoV-19) in healthy adults. Trial participant PBMC samples were collected at day 0 and day 28 after the second dose for TCRbeta chain sequencing. This clonotype was sampled from an adult in good health. The source was peripheral blood, collected on day 0 of AZD1222 vaccination. The chain was built from TRBV2 and TRBJ2-7; TRBD1 is perhaps the D gene, given 6 matching bases. CDR3 loop: CASSHSRDTRYEQYF. The DNA reads TGTGCCAGCAGCCATTCTCGGGACACACGCTACGAGCAGTACTTC.